The T cell receptor beta chain described here comes from a study of shared clonotypes between healthy human individuals (dated by TCRdb to the early 2020s). Turning to the overall study: The cohort comprised a couple of women and a few men aged 18 to 49 years. Per donor, three plates each were used for CD4 naive and CD4 memory, two for CD8 naive, and one for CD8 memory. Leukapheresis yielded between about 0.94 and 8.9 billion PBMCs per donor. Libraries were prepared and TCR repertoires were sequenced by different laboratories using diverse techniques, in order to increase sequencing depth and limit assay-specific biases. To estimate repertoire size and how much clonotype sharing occurs between individuals, the study deeply sequenced the blood TCR repertoires of a handful of healthy adults. Overall study outcomes, separate from this receptor: Pairwise subsampling indicated that sequencing depth was expected to affect the degree of clonotype sharing among donors. Even with the large sequencing depth, rarefaction of the sorted-subset datasets indicated that sequencing was incomplete. Across a handful of donors, roughly 5.1% of naive CD4, approximately 3.6% of naive CD8, approximately 2.5% of memory CD4, and 0.3% to 0.45% of memory CD8 clonotypes were shared. Larger estimated clonotype richness was generally found for naive subsets than for memory subsets. The genetic and exposure-history diversity represented was limited by the small number of donors. Compared with non-shared clonotypes, clonotypes shared by all four sorted-subset donors had higher generation probabilities. Only blood was sampled, and tissue TCR repertoires likely differ from those in blood.

At the junction V is shortened by 5 bases and J by 8 bases; bases outside the gene matches: 16. The CDR3 spans 17 residues, from the cysteine through the phenylalanine. Left in the record is the CDR3 DNA by itself, 51 bases read in frame from the first base. CDR1 and CDR2, looked up from the germline V gene, are SGHDN and FVKESK. The donors were healthy, HIV-negative adults who had no recently reported acute infections or vaccinations. Every donor was a Caucasian adult residing in Nashville, Tennessee, USA. CD4+ T cells were enriched by magnetic negative selection, after which naive cells were positively selected on CD45RA and the negative fraction was taken as the memory subset. After blood collection by leukapheresis, PBMCs were isolated using Ficoll-Histopaque density gradient centrifugation and then cryopreserved in the vapor phase of liquid nitrogen. Purity and quantity of every magnetically sorted T cell population were checked by analytical flow cytometry. From each sorted fraction, genomic DNA was isolated and quantified by UV absorbance on a Nanodrop 2000c.

This clone was seen just once. The antigen it recognizes is unknown. One base away there is no much larger clone; base qualities are not given. TCR CDR3 regions were amplified from genomic DNA by multiplex PCR using the deep immunoSEQ assay. For each cell subset, the extracted genomic DNA was distributed evenly across all wells of several immunoSEQ 96-well plates, and each plate served as one replicate. For sorted subsets, approximately 190 ng genomic DNA, equal to tens of thousands of T cell genomes, was loaded into each replicate PCR. Purified libraries were quantified with a Qubit 3.0 fluorometer, sized on a Bioanalyzer 2100, and re-quantified with the KAPA Library Quantification kit. Each immunoSEQ 96-well plate was sequenced on its own single-read 150-cycle Illumina NextSeq 550 flow cell. Per the source publication's procedure: Because the immunoSEQ output included only junctional sequences and no quality scores, the filtering could not be the same as the filtering used for full-length reads. To assign V/J genes and CDR3, sequences were annotated using PyIR, a Python wrapper for IgBLAST v1.9, with IMGT germline references. Any read was removed if the V/J assignment was weak (E-value above 1e-6), the CDR3 was missing, or the read contained stop codons, out-of-frame junctions, or ambiguous translated residues. V3J clonotypes were defined by identical inferred V gene, J gene, and CDR3 amino acid sequence. To compute the percentage overlap between repertoires, the number of shared unique clonotypes was divided by the size of the smaller repertoire. Three approaches were used to assess repertoire richness: RTK rarefaction, the Chao1 estimator, and Recon v2.1 estimates of unobserved clonotypes. OLGA was used to compute generation probabilities for all TCRbeta clonotypes that the gDNA method yielded from a handful of donors. Sourced from immuneACCESS, this table was stored by TCRdb with only in-frame sequences that have V and J called. A share of the clones is absent; for the studies checked, an unresolved V gene accounts for under half, and the remainder has no known explanation. The V and J calls and clone size come from that table; D and trimming were worked out from the DNA. The sample profile shows millions of clones; approximately 90% of them were found once. The top ten constitute roughly 0.14% of the sample.

Material: naive CD4+ T cells sorted from blood. Taken with the paper, the label for cell subset or site translates to: CD45RA+ positively selected. The chain was built from TRBV14 and TRBJ2-1; a stretch of 9 junction bases matches TRBD1. This clonotype was obtained from a man aged 18 to 29 in good health. The bases read TGTGCCAGCAGCAATTGGGGGAGCGGGACAGGGAACCATGAGCAGTTCTTC. It translates as CASSNWGSGTGNHEQFF. The CDR3, completed at both ends by the reference TRBV14 and TRBJ2-1 genes, gives the full variable domain EAGVTQFPSHSVIEKGQTVTLRCDPISGHDNLYWYRRVMGKEIKFLLHFVKESKQDESGMPNNRFLAERTGGTYSTLKVQPAELEDSGVYFCASSNWGSGTGNHEQFFGPGTRLTVL.